Presented here are 9 T cell receptor beta chains from one specimen sequenced in a study of PD-L1 blockade in urothelial cancer. Time point given: peripheral blood 6 weeks after treatment start. Here immunoSEQ multiplex PCR was the method, and the copy in TCRdb shows in-frame clones only, minus some. The sample records over 100,000 clones, approximately 90% being singletons. Source: PBMCs, taken around atezolizumab (anti-PD-L1) treatment. These receptors all come from a man aged 55-75 years with urothelial cancer.

The V and J genes are TRBV9 and TRBJ2-1; 8 bases match TRBD2. Germline V CDR1 and CDR2: SGDLS, YYNGEE. The length of the CDR3 is 16 residues. V lost 0 bases to trimming and J lost 3 bases; unmatched junction nucleotides: 5. The CDR3 sequence is CASSVAAGEVYNEQFF. The DNA for the CDR3 is TGTGCCAGCAGCGTAGCAGCGGGAGAAGTCTACAATGAGCAGTTCTTC. Full variable domain (outside the CDR3, taken from reference TRBV9 and TRBJ2-1): DSGVTQTPKHLITATGQRVTLRCSPRSGDLSVYWYQQSLDQGLQFLIQYYNGEERAKGNILERFSAQQFPDLHSELNLSSLELGDSALYFCASSVAAGEVYNEQFFGPGTRLTVL.

The J gene is TRBJ2-7, the V gene TRBV11-2, with 7 bases aligning to TRBD2. The junction had 6 bases not matched to a gene; V was cut back by 4 bases and J by 3 bases. Germline V gene lookup returns CDR1 SGHAT and CDR2 FQNNGV. The length of the CDR3 is 14 residues. The DNA for the CDR3 is TGTGCCAGCAGCTCAATAGCGGGCCTCTACGAGCAGTACTTC. The encoded protein is CASSSIAGLYEQYF.

The chain carries TRBV7-2 and TRBJ2-1, with 8 positions matching TRBD1. Germline values: CDR1 SGHTA, CDR2 FQGNSA. V dropped 6 bases and J dropped 4; count of bases not matched to a gene: 8. The CDR3 length is 15 residues. Written as DNA, the CDR3 is TGTGCCAGCAGTCCCCGGACAGGGTGGTACAATGAGCAGTTCTTC. Its translation is CASSPRTGWYNEQFF.

The chain links TRBV5-1 to TRBJ2-3; TRBD2 aligns across 9 bases. This CDR3 has 16 amino acids. V shed 3 bases and J 2 bases; nucleotides not matched to a gene: 7. Per germline, CDR1 SGHRS and CDR2 YFSETQ. As DNA, the CDR3 is TGCGCCAGCAGCTCCCAAGCGGGGGGAGCCACAGATACGCAGTATTTT. It translates to CASSSQAGGATDTQYF.

The V and J genes are TRBV5-1 and TRBJ1-2; D perhaps matches TRBD1 (5 bases). V gave up 0 bases and J gave up 3 bases, with 9 bases separating them. Germline V gene lookup returns CDR1 SGHRS and CDR2 YFSETQ. CDR3 length equals 14 residues. CDR3 residues: CASSLADNDYGYTF. The CDR3 DNA follows: TGCGCCAGCAGCTTGGCGGACAACGACTATGGCTACACCTTC.

The chain joins TRBV28 to TRBJ2-2, with TRBD2 matching 13 bases. V lost 6 bases to trimming and J lost 5 bases; unmatched junction nucleotides: 15. Germline V CDR1 and CDR2: MDHEN, SYDVKM. The CDR3 contains 19 residues. The chain's CDR3 is CASRSTGTSGMIGTGELFF. In DNA form, the CDR3 reads TGTGCCAGCAGATCAACCGGGACTAGCGGGATGATCGGGACCGGGGAGCTGTTTTTT. Full variable domain (rest looked up from reference TRBV28 and TRBJ2-2): DVKVTQSSRYLVKRTGEKVFLECVQDMDHENMFWYRQDPGLGLRLIYFSYDVKMKEKGDIPEGYSVSREKKERFSLILESASTNQTSMYLCASRSTGTSGMIGTGELFFGEGSRLTVL.

Only a few counts were recorded for this clone. The rearrangement uses TRBV9 and TRBJ2-2; 10 bases align to TRBD2. This CDR3 contains 16 residues. V gave up 0 bases and J gave up 7 bases; unmatched junction bases: 6. Germline V gene sequence: CDR1 SGDLS, CDR2 YYNGEE. CDR3 in amino acids: CASSVEAGGPHGELFF. The CDR3 DNA is TGTGCCAGCAGCGTAGAAGCGGGAGGGCCGCACGGGGAGCTGTTTTTT.

This clone has more than one count but fewer than ten. V gene TRBV4-1 combines with J gene TRBJ2-3, with D possibly matching TRBD1 (5 bases). Per the germline V gene, CDR1 is MGHRA and CDR2 is YSYEKL. V dropped 2 bases and J dropped 0 bases, with 12 bases sitting between them. This CDR3 has 16 residues. The CDR3 DNA reads TGCGCCAGCAGCCAACTAGGGGCCACTAGCACAGATACGCAGTATTTT. Translating it yields CASSQLGATSTDTQYF.

The chain joins TRBV7-9 to TRBJ1-3, with TRBD1 as a possible D gene (5 bases). In germline, CDR1 is SEHNR, CDR2 FQNEAQ (reference sequence). V lost 1 base, J lost 8 bases, and 12 bases lay in between. The CDR3 covers 14 residues. The CDR3 sequence: CASSLVGGVDTIYF. The CDR3 DNA is TGTGCCAGCAGCTTAGTAGGAGGGGTAGACACCATATATTTT.